This T cell receptor (beta chain) is from a study of blood T cell repertoires in COVID-19. The overall study: Samples came from the United States, Italy and Spain, spanning acute and convalescent COVID-19. Sources were T cells, B-cell-depleted T cells, or PBMCs; the material itself was cDNA or gDNA.

Germline CDR1 is LNHDA and CDR2 is SQIVND (reference sequence). The CDR3 length is 14 residues. Germline trimming cut 6 bases from V and 0 bases from J; bases unmatched to any gene: 2. In the source study's methods: Amplification from reference gene primers served as the basis for estimated nucleated cell counts. The method was immunoSEQ multiplex PCR; TCRdb's version includes in-frame clones alone and lacks a portion of them. That table is the source of V, J and clone size, and D and trimming were worked out from the DNA. Among approximately 130,000 clones listed, 86% were seen once. The chain carries TRBV19 and TRBJ2-1; 7 nucleotides match TRBD2. This sequence originates from a woman between 45 and 60 years old who had recovered from COVID-19. The sequenced sample was peripheral blood. CDR3 in amino acids: CASSRTSSYNEQFF. In nucleotides, the CDR3 is TGTGCCAGTAGCCGGACTAGCTCCTACAATGAGCAGTTCTTC.